The following is a T cell receptor (beta chain) sequence with its context. The sample is drawn from a study of PD-L1 blockade in urothelial cancer. Study background: The year 2014 saw patients start atezolizumab, 1,200 mg intravenously every 3 weeks. Blood underwent analysis 3 weeks (second dose) and 6 weeks after treatment began.

CDR3 length: 18 amino acids. Trimming took 2 bases from V and 1 from J; bases not matched to a gene: 4. CDR1 is SGDLS, CDR2 YYNGEE, per germline. A total of 1 to 8 samples per patient were collected pretreatment and on-treatment. The authors spiked synthetic TCR analog templates into each PCR. TCRdb's copy holds only in-frame clones and misses some; the assay was immunoSEQ multiplex PCR. Among about 91,000 clones listed, roughly nine tenths were seen once. Sample: PBMCs, taken around atezolizumab (anti-PD-L1) treatment. The sequence was collected from a man aged 60 to 69 with urothelial cancer. The rearrangement links TRBV9 to TRBJ2-2, with 14 bases identical to TRBD2. In DNA, the CDR3 is TGTGCCAGCAGCGTTGGGACTAGCGGGGGCCTGAACACCGGGGAGCTGTTTTTT. Residues: CASSVGTSGGLNTGELFF.